This TCR beta chain was profiled in a study of blood T cell repertoires in COVID-19. On the study more broadly: Acute-phase and convalescent COVID-19 samples originated in the United States, Italy and Spain. The analysed material was cDNA or gDNA that came from T cells, B-cell-depleted T cells, or PBMCs.

Original processing notes: Nucleated cell number was recorded as an estimate derived from reference gene primer amplification. Measured with immunoSEQ multiplex PCR; TCRdb has only the in-frame clones, and not every one. V and J calls and clone size are those listed in that table; D and trimming were worked out from the DNA. Found here are roughly 97,000 clones, approximately 87% of them singletons; the top ten hold 15% to 20%. Germline loops: CDR1 MNHEY, CDR2 SVGAGI. The CDR3 loop spans 13 amino acids. V lost 5 bases, J lost 1 base, and 8 bases lay in between. The chain recombines TRBV6-5 with TRBJ1-1; D not resolved. Sequencing input: peripheral blood. The TCR comes from a human donor in a cohort sampled during active COVID-19. The chain's CDR3 is CASSLLRNTEAFF. The CDR3 DNA follows: TGTGCCAGCAGTCTGCTGAGGAACACTGAAGCTTTCTTT.